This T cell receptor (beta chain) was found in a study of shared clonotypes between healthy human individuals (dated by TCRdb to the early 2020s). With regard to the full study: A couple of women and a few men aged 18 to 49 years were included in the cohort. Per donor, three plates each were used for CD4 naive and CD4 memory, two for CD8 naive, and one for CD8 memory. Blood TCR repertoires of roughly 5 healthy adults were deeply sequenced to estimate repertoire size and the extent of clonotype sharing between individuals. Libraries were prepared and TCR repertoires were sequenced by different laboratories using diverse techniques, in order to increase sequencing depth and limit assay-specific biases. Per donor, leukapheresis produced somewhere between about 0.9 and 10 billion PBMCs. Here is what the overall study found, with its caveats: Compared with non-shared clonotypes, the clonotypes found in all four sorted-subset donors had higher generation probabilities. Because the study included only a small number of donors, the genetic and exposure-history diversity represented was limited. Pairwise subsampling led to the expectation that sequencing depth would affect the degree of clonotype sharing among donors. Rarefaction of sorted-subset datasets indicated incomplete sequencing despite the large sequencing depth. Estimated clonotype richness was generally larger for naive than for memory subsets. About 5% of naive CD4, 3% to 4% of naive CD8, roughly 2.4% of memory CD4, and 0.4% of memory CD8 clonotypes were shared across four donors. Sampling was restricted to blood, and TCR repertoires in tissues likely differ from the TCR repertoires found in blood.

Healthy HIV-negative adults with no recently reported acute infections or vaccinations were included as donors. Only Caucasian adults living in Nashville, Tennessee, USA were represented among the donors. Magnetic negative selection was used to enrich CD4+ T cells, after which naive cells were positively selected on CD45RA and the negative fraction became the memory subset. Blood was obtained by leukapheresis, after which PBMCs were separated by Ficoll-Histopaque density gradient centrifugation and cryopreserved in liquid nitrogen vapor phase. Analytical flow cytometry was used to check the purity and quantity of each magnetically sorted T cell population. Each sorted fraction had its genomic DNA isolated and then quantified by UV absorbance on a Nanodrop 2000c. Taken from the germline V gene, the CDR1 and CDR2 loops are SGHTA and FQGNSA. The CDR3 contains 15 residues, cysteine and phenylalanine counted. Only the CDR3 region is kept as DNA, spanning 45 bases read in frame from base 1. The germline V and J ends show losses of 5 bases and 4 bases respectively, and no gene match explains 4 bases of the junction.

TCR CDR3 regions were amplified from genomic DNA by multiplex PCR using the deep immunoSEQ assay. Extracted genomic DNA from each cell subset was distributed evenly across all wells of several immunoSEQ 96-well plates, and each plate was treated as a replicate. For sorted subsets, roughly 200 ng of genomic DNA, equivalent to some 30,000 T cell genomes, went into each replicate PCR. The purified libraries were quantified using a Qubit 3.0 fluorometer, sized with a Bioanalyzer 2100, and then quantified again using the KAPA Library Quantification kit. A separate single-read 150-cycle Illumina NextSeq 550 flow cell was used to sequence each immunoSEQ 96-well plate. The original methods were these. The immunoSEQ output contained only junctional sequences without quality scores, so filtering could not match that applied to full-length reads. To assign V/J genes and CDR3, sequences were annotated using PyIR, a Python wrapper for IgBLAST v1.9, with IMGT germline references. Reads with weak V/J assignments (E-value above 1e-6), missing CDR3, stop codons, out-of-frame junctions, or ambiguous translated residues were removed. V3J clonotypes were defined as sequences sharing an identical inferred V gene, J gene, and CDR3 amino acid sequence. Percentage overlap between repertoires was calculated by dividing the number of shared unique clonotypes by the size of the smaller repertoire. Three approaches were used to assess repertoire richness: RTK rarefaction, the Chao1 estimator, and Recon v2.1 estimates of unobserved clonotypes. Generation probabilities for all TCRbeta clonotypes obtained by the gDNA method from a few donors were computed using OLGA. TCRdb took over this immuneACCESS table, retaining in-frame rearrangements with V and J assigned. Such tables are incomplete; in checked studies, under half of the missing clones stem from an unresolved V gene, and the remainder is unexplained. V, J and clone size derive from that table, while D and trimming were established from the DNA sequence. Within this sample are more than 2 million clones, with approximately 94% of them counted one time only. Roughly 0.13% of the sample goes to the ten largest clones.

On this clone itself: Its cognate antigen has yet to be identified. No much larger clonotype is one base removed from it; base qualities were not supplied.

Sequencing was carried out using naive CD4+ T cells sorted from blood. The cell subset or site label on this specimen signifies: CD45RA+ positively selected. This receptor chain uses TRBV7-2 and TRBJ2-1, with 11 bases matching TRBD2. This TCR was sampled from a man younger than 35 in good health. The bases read TGTGCCAGCAGCCTTAGCGGGAGGGATTACAATGAGCAGTTCTTC. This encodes CASSLSGRDYNEQFF.